The present T cell receptor (beta chain) was sequenced within a study of control samples from healthy donors and cancer patients. Here immunoSEQ multiplex PCR was the method, and the copy in TCRdb shows in-frame clones only, minus some. The sample records 84,000 or so clones, about nine tenths being singletons. The CDR3 loop spans 14 amino acids. V lost 9 bases to trimming and J lost 3 bases, with 16 bases between them. The germline V gene has CDR1 SGHRS and CDR2 YFSETQ. This receptor was identified in a middle-aged man in good health. Sequenced sample: blood. This rearrangement joins TRBV5-1 to TRBJ2-1; the D gene is possibly TRBD2 (5 bases). For the CDR3, the DNA is TGCGCCACGAACGAGGGTAATGGCTACAATGAGCAGTTCTTC. Translating gives CATNEGNGYNEQFF.